The source of this T cell receptor beta chain is a study of cytomegalovirus exposure and HLA in healthy donors. Study results and caveats: For most TCR beta V segments, an earlier analysis put the productive rate at about 90% or about 30% of the time.

Worth noting for this clone: Its antigen is not identified. Other DNA sequences of this sample code for an identical CDR3.

The length of the CDR3 is 12 residues. V was pared by 5 bases and J by 4 bases, with 8 bases between. Germline lookup yields CDR1 SEHNR and CDR2 FQNEAQ (reference sequence). The PCR contained 60 Vbeta and 13 Jbeta primers. The assay was immunoSEQ multiplex PCR, and TCRdb's table has in-frame clones only and misses some. The sample lists fewer than 250,000 clones; 60% to 80% were seen once. The J gene is TRBJ1-2, the V gene TRBV7-9; no firm D call. The clonotype was recovered from a male donor in good health and CMV-seronegative. Material: PBMCs. In DNA, the CDR3 is TGTGCCAGCAGCCCCGGTGGCTATGGCTACACCTTC. Translation: CASSPGGYGYTF.